These 9 T cell receptor beta chains were all obtained from the same sample, sequenced in a study of cytomegalovirus exposure and HLA in healthy donors. This PCR relied on a set of 60 Vbeta primers and 13 Jbeta primers. This table comes from immunoSEQ multiplex PCR, and its TCRdb copy is limited to in-frame clones, with some not included. The table includes under 85,000 clones, 68% detected once. Sequenced input: PBMCs. The receptors originated from a man between 35 and 55 years old in good health and CMV-seropositive.

The chain joins TRBV19 to TRBJ2-7; TRBD1 matches at 8 bases. The CDR3 is 12 amino acids. Looked up from germline, CDR1 is LNHDA and CDR2 is SQIVND (reference sequence). V was clipped by 9 bases and J by 3 bases; unmatched bases: 4. This CDR3 is CASTDRGYEQYF. The CDR3 coding sequence is TGTGCCAGCACAGACAGGGGCTACGAGCAGTACTTC.

This chain links TRBV19 with TRBJ1-5; unclear D gene. Germline-derived CDR1 and CDR2 are LNHDA and SQIVND (reference sequence). Trimming stripped 3 bases from V and 0 bases from J, with 12 bases between. The CDR3 covers 16 residues. CDR3 nucleotides: TGTGCCAGTAGTATCGGGAGTATCCATAGCAATCAGCCCCAGCATTTT. Translated: CASSIGSIHSNQPQHF.

This sequence joins TRBV5-6 and TRBJ2-3; TRBD2 is a possible D gene (5 bases). The CDR3 is 18 residues long. CDR1 is SGHDT, CDR2 YYEEEE, per germline. Trimming shortened V by 4 bases and J by 5 bases, and 26 bases separated the two germline ends. CDR3 bases: TGTGCCAGCAGCGTCAGATGGCCTGGCGTACTGGCGGGAGATACGCAGTATTTT. Translated, it gives CASSVRWPGVLAGDTQYF.

This clone showed up just a few times. The junction differs from germline at one of its ends, possibly a read error. The chain combines TRBV7-7 with TRBJ1-1; 9 bases match TRBD1. CDR3 length equals 22 residues. The V gene's germline CDR1 is SSHAT and CDR2 FNYEAQ (reference sequence). The CDR3 DNA follows: TGTGCTAGCAGCTTGCGTCGGGGTTTTGGGACAGGGAGAATGGGGGGGGGTCCGGAAGCTTTCTTT. It encodes CASSLRRGFGTGRMGGGPEAFF.

The CDR3 bases are TGTGCCAGCAGCTTGACTGGGGCGCCCTACGAGCAGTACTTC. This gives the protein CASSLTGAPYEQYF. The genes are TRBV5-6 and TRBJ2-7, with D tentatively TRBD1 (5 bases). The germline V and J ends were trimmed by 1 base and 2 bases, with 10 bases remaining between them. Germline CDR1 is SGHDT and CDR2 is YYEEEE. The CDR3 is 14 amino acids.

The V gene is TRBV7-2, the J gene TRBJ1-2; 9 nucleotides align to TRBD1. Per the germline V gene, CDR1 is SGHTA and CDR2 is FQGNSA. The CDR3 runs to 13 residues. Germline trimming cut 6 bases from V and 6 bases from J; bases unmatched to any gene: 5. The CDR3 region has the DNA TGTGCCAGCAGTCCCGGGACAGGGAATGGCTACACCTTC. Translating it yields CASSPGTGNGYTF.

The chain carries TRBV19 and TRBJ1-2; 10 bases fit TRBD1. This CDR3 spans 13 amino acids. Trimming cost V 9 bases and J 4 bases; bases outside gene matches: 5. The germline V gene encodes CDR1 LNHDA and CDR2 SQIVND (reference sequence). The DNA for the CDR3 is TGTGCCAGCGCCCGGGACAGGGGCTATGGCTACACCTTC. This encodes CASARDRGYGYTF.

The chain uses TRBV6-5 and TRBJ2-7; D perhaps matches TRBD2 (5 bases). Germline values: CDR1 MNHEY, CDR2 SVGAGI. The CDR3 covers 15 residues. Trimming took off 0 bases at V and 3 bases at J, with 12 bases between the two ends. CDR3 in DNA: TGTGCCAGCAGTTACTCCGCGACTACAGACTACGAGCAGTACTTC. Translation gives CASSYSATTDYEQYF.

This clone came up a few times. This sequence joins TRBV18 and TRBJ1-5; the D gene is possibly TRBD1 (6 bases). The CDR3 loop spans 12 amino acids. Germline V gene data show CDR1 as KGHSH and CDR2 as LQKENI. V gave up 8 bases and J gave up 7 bases, with 12 bases separating them. Written as DNA, the CDR3 is TGTGCCAGCGCCCTACAGGGACAGCCCCAGCATTTT. Translated: CASALQGQPQHF.